This T cell receptor (beta chain) comes out of a study of blood T cell repertoires in COVID-19. Across the study: The origin of the acute and convalescent COVID-19 samples was the United States, Italy and Spain. Sources were T cells, B-cell-depleted T cells, or PBMCs; the material itself was cDNA or gDNA.

V shed 3 bases and J shed 3 bases, with 21 bases lying between them. Germline CDR1 DFQATT, CDR2 SNEGSKA (reference sequence). The CDR3 consists of 17 residues. In the authors' workflow: Counts of nucleated cells, estimated from reference gene primer amplification, were obtained. This table comes from immunoSEQ multiplex PCR, and its TCRdb copy is limited to in-frame clones, with some not included. V and J calls and clone size are copied from that table; D and trimming were computed from the DNA. The sample contains about 170,000 clones, roughly 84% of which appear only once. This sequence joins TRBV20-1 and TRBJ2-1; D is possibly TRBD1 (7 bases). Sample: peripheral blood. The receptor's source is an elderly woman with active or convalescent COVID-19. CDR3 in DNA: TGCAGTGCTAGTGGCTCAGGGGGGCAGACTAGCTACAATGAGCAGTTCTTC. Encoded protein: CSASGSGGQTSYNEQFF.